Listed here is a single TCR beta chain. The table came from immunoSEQ multiplex PCR; TCRdb's copy has only in-frame clones and leaves some out. There are about 120,000 clones in the sample; about 78% occur only once, and 2.3% lies in the top ten. The data derive from a study of blood T cell repertoires in COVID-19. As for the study in general: T cells, B-cell-depleted T cells, or PBMCs provided the cDNA or gDNA that served as material.

The germline CDR1 and CDR2 sequences are SNHLY and FYNNEI. The V gene lost 9 bases and the J gene lost 4 bases, with 15 bases spanning the gap. This CDR3 is 13 amino acids long. This TCR derives from a man between 70 and 80 years old with acute or convalescent COVID-19. Sequenced material: peripheral blood. V is TRBV2 and J is TRBJ1-2, with D possibly TRBD1 on 6 matching bases. The CDR3 loop reads CASNGQTIYGYTF. The DNA of the CDR3 is TGTGCCAGTAATGGACAGACTATCTATGGCTACACCTTC.